These 21 T cell receptor beta chains came from one sample sequenced in a study of T cells in Graves' hyperthyroidism and ophthalmopathy. TCR beta CDR3 regions were amplified from RNA. The HTBI primer set was used in a first-round RT-PCR of the TCR CDR3. MiXCR, run by TCRdb on the multiplex PCR reads, gives a single entry per CDR3 protein. The sample holds around 420,000 distinct CDR3 sequences, about a sixth seen once. Sequencing was carried out using blood. These receptors originate from a woman aged 18-29 years with Graves' hyperthyroidism.

In its sample, this clonotype was seen many times. One junction end disagrees with the germline gene, perhaps due to a read error. This sequence joins TRBV12-3 or TRBV12-4 and TRBJ2-1; TRBD2 might be the D (6 bases). The CDR3 has 16 residues. CDR3 amino acids: CASRLEGGSTYNEQFF. The CDR3 DNA follows: TGTGCCAGCAGATTAGAGGGAGGCAGCACCTACAATGAGCAGTTCTTC.

This clonotype was seen at least ten times. The chain couples TRBV20-1 to TRBJ2-7; TRBD2 agrees at 10 bases. Looked up from germline, CDR1 is DFQATT and CDR2 is SNEGSKA (reference sequence). The CDR3 spans 18 residues. Unmatched junction bases numbered 23, after V lost 6 bases and J lost 6 bases. In DNA form, the CDR3 reads TGCAGTGCCACAAAGGCAACTAGCGGGATATGGGGACTGAGCGAGCAGTACTTC. This gives the protein CSATKATSGIWGLSEQYF.

The chain combines TRBV9 with TRBJ2-3; possible D gene TRBD1, 5 bases. This CDR3 has 15 amino acids. V was pared by 0 bases and J by 1 base, with 9 bases between. CDR1 is SGDLS and CDR2 is YYNGEE in the germline V gene. The CDR3 DNA reads as TGTGCCAGCAGCGTAGGTGGGGCGGGCACAGATACGCAGTATTTT. Amino acid sequence: CASSVGGAGTDTQYF. Complete variable domain (other parts from reference TRBV9 and TRBJ2-3): DSGVTQTPKHLITATGQRVTLRCSPRSGDLSVYWYQQSLDQGLQFLIQYYNGEERAKGNILERFSAQQFPDLHSELNLSSLELGDSALYFCASSVGGAGTDTQYFGPGTRLTVL.

This clonotype has a handful of counts. J is TRBJ2-5 and V is TRBV9; 9 bases line up with TRBD1. V dropped 4 bases and J dropped 3; count of bases not matched to a gene: 4. The CDR3 covers 14 residues. CDR1 and CDR2 (germline): SGDLS, YYNGEE. The DNA for the CDR3 is TGTGCCAGCAGCCTCGGGACAGGGAAAGAGACCCAGTACTTC. Residues: CASSLGTGKETQYF.

This CDR3 reads CASSQGAGRDTQYF. The DNA for the CDR3 is TGTGCCAGCAGCCAAGGGGCAGGGAGAGATACGCAGTATTTT. The V and J genes are TRBV7-3 and TRBJ2-3, with D perhaps assigned TRBD1 or TRBD2 (5 bases each). The V gene's germline CDR1 is SGHTA and CDR2 FQGTGA. This CDR3 is 14 amino acids long. The V and J ends lost 5 bases and 5 bases respectively, with 14 bases between them.

This clonotype appeared many times. DNA for the CDR3: TGCAGTGCTAGAGACGGGGCTAGCGGGGGTTACACAGATACGCAGTATTTT. This gives the protein CSARDGASGGYTDTQYF. The V and J genes are TRBV20-1 and TRBJ2-3, with 10 bases matching TRBD2. CDR3 length: 17 amino acids. V lost 0 bases, J lost 2 bases, and 8 bases stayed unmatched. The V gene's germline CDR1 is DFQATT and CDR2 SNEGSKA (reference sequence).

V usage is TRBV20-1 and J usage is TRBJ2-7; no definite D call. The CDR3 is 11 amino acids. V lost 4 bases and J 6 bases, leaving 10 bases between the germline ends. Looked up from germline, CDR1 is DFQATT and CDR2 is SNEGSKA (reference sequence). CDR3 in amino acids: CSATPHSEQYF. CDR3 coding DNA: TGCAGTGCTACCCCCCACTCCGAGCAGTACTTC.

This clonotype was counted ten times or more. The gene calls are TRBV6-5 and TRBJ1-6; a possible D gene is TRBD1 (6 bases). The V end lost 0 bases, the J end lost 6 bases, and 9 bases lay between the germline ends. This CDR3 spans 15 amino acids. Germline CDR1 is MNHEY and CDR2 is SVGAGI. The CDR3 sequence is CASSYSRQVNSPLHF. For the CDR3, the DNA is TGTGCCAGCAGTTACTCGAGACAGGTTAATTCACCCCTCCACTTT.

This clonotype showed up many times. V is TRBV7-3 and J is TRBJ2-5, with 7 bases identical to TRBD2. V trimming: 5 bases; J trimming: 8 bases; junction bases outside the gene matches: 8. In germline, CDR1 is SGHTA, CDR2 FQGTGA. There are 13 residues in the CDR3. The CDR3 DNA reads as TGTGCCAGCAGCCCCGGACTAGTAGCCACCCAGTACTTC. The encoded protein is CASSPGLVATQYF.

This clonotype was seen ten or more times. This chain connects TRBV20-1 to TRBJ2-7, with D perhaps given as TRBD1 or TRBD2 (5 bases each). The V gene's germline CDR1 is DFQATT and CDR2 SNEGSKA (reference sequence). The V gene lost 0 bases and the J gene lost 1 base, with 10 bases spanning the gap. CDR3 length: 14 residues. This CDR3 reads CSARDRDRSYEQYF. The CDR3 DNA is TGCAGTGCTAGAGACAGGGACCGATCCTACGAGCAGTACTTC.

This clonotype has a count of ten or more. The chain recombines TRBV14 with TRBJ1-4, with D possibly being TRBD1 (5 bases). Trimming pared 4 bases from V and 8 bases from J, leaving 11 bases between. Germline-derived CDR1 and CDR2 are SGHDN and FVKESK. There are 13 residues in the CDR3. CDR3 in amino acids: CASSPRREEKLFF. CDR3 nucleotide sequence: TGTGCCAGCAGCCCTCGCAGGGAAGAAAAACTGTTTTTT.

This clonotype was counted ten times or more. The gene calls are TRBV11-3 and TRBJ2-7, with no clear D. This CDR3 has 13 amino acids. Germline V CDR1 and CDR2: SGHNT, YENEEA. V was pared by 0 bases and J by 6 bases, with 9 bases between. CDR3 coding DNA: TGTGCCAGCAGCTTAGATAAGTTCGGCGAGCAGTACTTC. Translated, it gives CASSLDKFGEQYF. The entire variable domain, with the rest obtained from reference TRBV11-3 and TRBJ2-7, is as follows: EAGVVQSPRYKIIEKKQPVAFWCNPISGHNTLYWYLQNLGQGPELLIRYENEEAVDDSQLPKDRFSAERLKGVDSTLKIQPAELGDSAVYLCASSLDKFGEQYFGPGTRLTVT.

This clonotype was seen at least ten times. The chain recombines TRBV20-1 with TRBJ2-7, with D possibly TRBD1 on 5 matching bases. The germline V gene encodes CDR1 DFQATT and CDR2 SNEGSKA (reference sequence). CDR3 length equals 14 residues. With 1 base removed from V and 2 bases from J, the gap between germline ends came to 12 bases. The CDR3 DNA reads TGCAGTGCTAGAGTCAGGGCTTTCGCCTACGAGCAGTACTTC. Translating it yields CSARVRAFAYEQYF.

This clonotype has a count of ten or more. This may be a read error: a much more frequent sequence differs by one nucleotide. The chain is built from TRBV28 and TRBJ1-5; possibly TRBD1 for D (6 bases). V lost 1 base, J lost 4 bases, and 20 bases lay in between. The length of the CDR3 is 18 residues. The germline V gene has CDR1 MDHEN and CDR2 SYDVKM. The CDR3 sequence: CASSLLTLKRDKNQPQHF. The CDR3 nucleotides read TGTGCCAGCAGTTTATTAACCTTGAAGCGGGACAAAAATCAGCCCCAGCATTTT.

On this clonotype: This sequence may be a read error, since a much larger clone differs from it by one base. The rearrangement joins TRBV28 to TRBJ1-2, with 10 bases matching TRBD1. The CDR3 spans 17 residues. With 3 bases clipped from V and 8 bases from J, the junction kept 15 bases outside the gene matches. Germline V CDR1 and CDR2: MDHEN, SYDVKM. The CDR3 DNA follows: TGTGCCAGCAGTTTGGGGGACAGGGGTTCGGGATTTCCAGGCTACACCTTC. Residues: CASSLGDRGSGFPGYTF.

This clonotype occurred a few times. A much larger clone lies a single base off, so this may be a read error. The genes are TRBV7-8 and TRBJ2-1; D is undetermined. V lost 4 bases and J 2 bases, leaving 3 bases between the germline ends. In germline, CDR1 is SGHVS, CDR2 FQNEAQ. The CDR3 contains 12 residues. DNA for the CDR3: TGTGCCAGCAGCTGGGCCTACAATGAGCAGTTCTTC. It specifies CASSWAYNEQFF.

This sequence joins TRBV9 and TRBJ2-1; D may be TRBD1 (6 bases). Deletions cut 1 base from V and 7 bases from J, with 15 bases between. The CDR3 has 15 residues. Germline loops: CDR1 SGDLS, CDR2 YYNGEE. CDR3 nucleotide sequence: TGTGCCAGCAGCGTACGGGCAGGGGAACGTAATGAGCAGTTCTTC. It codes for CASSVRAGERNEQFF.

The chain has TRBV6-5 and TRBJ2-3; D is perhaps TRBD2 (6 bases). The germline V gene has CDR1 MNHEY and CDR2 SVGAGI. This CDR3 region has 17 residues. Trimming stripped 0 bases from V and 0 bases from J, with 13 bases between. The CDR3 region is CASSYSSWGVSTDTQYF. The CDR3 coding sequence is TGTGCCAGCAGTTACTCCTCCTGGGGGGTTAGCACAGATACGCAGTATTTT.

This clonotype was observed at least ten times. The rearrangement uses TRBV30 and TRBJ1-2; 8 positions agree with TRBD1. The trim removed 0 bases at V and 0 bases at J, leaving 3 bases unmatched. The CDR3 has 15 amino acids. Germline CDR1 is GTSNPN and CDR2 is SVGIG (reference sequence). This CDR3 reads CAWSVLGQANYGYTF. The CDR3 bases are TGTGCCTGGAGTGTACTGGGACAGGCTAACTATGGCTACACCTTC.

This clonotype was seen a handful of times. The chain combines TRBV6-6 with TRBJ2-3; weak D call: TRBD1 (5 bases). Trimming pared 2 bases from V and 5 bases from J, leaving 14 bases between. Germline CDR1 is MNHNY and CDR2 is SVGAGI (reference sequence). The CDR3 sequence is 15 residues long. The CDR3 is CASSYGKGWKDTQYF. As DNA, the CDR3 is TGTGCCAGCAGTTACGGGAAGGGGTGGAAAGATACGCAGTATTTT.

This clonotype occurred many times. The rearrangement joins TRBV11-1 to TRBJ2-7; D tentatively reads TRBD1 or TRBD2 (5 bases each). CDR1 and CDR2 (germline): SGHAT, FQDESV (reference sequence). Trimming left V 5 bases short and J 3 bases short, with 26 bases between. CDR3 size: 18 residues. CDR3 coding DNA: TGTGCCAGCAGCCCACGACTCGGGGCCGGGACGGGTATCTACGAGCAGTACTTC. Encoded protein: CASSPRLGAGTGIYEQYF.